These 5 T cell receptor beta chains were sequenced from one sample in a study of CD8+ T cells in alopecia areata. Treatment in this sample: oral pan-JAK inhibitor, 5-10 mg twice daily. RNA extraction and reverse transcription yielded cDNA as sequencing template. Here immunoSEQ multiplex PCR was the method, and the copy in TCRdb shows in-frame clones only, minus some. This repertoire shows roughly 92,000 clones, approximately 70% found once; its top ten account for roughly 17%. Source: CD8+ T cells sorted from blood, taken at approximately week 44, from a patient treated with tofacitinib. These receptors were collected from a human donor with alopecia areata.

As regards this clone: This CDR3 is also generated by other DNA sequences in the sample. The DNA of the CDR3 is TGCGCCAGCAGTTCAACAGGGTACACTGAAGCTTTCTTT. Amino acids: CASSSTGYTEAFF. V is TRBV5-1 and J is TRBJ1-1, with D possibly TRBD1 on 6 matching bases. V was clipped by 5 bases and J by 3 bases, with 11 bases between them. The length of the CDR3 is 13 residues. The germline CDR1 and CDR2 sequences are SGHRS and YFSETQ. The full variable domain, completed using reference TRBV5-1 and TRBJ1-1, is KAGVTQTPRYLIKTRGQQVTLSCSPISGHRSVSWYQQTPGQGLQFLFEYFSETQRNKGNFPGRFSGRQFSNSRSEMNVSTLELGDSALYLCASSSTGYTEAFFGQGTRLTVV.

The chain employs TRBV29-1 and TRBJ1-2, with 9 bases identical to TRBD1. V shed 7 bases and J 6 bases; nucleotides not matched to a gene: 12. The germline CDR1 and CDR2 sequences are SQVTM and ANQGSEA. The CDR3 contains 14 residues. The CDR3 protein is CSAYTGTGYDGYTF. CDR3 nucleotide sequence: TGCAGCGCCTATACCGGGACAGGGTACGATGGCTACACCTTC.

The chain employs TRBV2 and TRBJ2-1; D may match TRBD1 or TRBD2 (5 bases each). With 3 bases removed from V and 9 bases from J, the gap between germline ends came to 9 bases. The CDR3 contains 12 residues. Germline values: CDR1 SNHLY, CDR2 FYNNEI. The CDR3 region has the DNA TGTGCCAGCAGTGATCGGGGCCTTGAGCAGTTCTTC. Encoded protein: CASSDRGLEQFF.

This clone appeared a few times. The CDR3 sequence: CASSTASGGELFF. The CDR3 DNA follows: TGTGCCAGCAGTACAGCTTCGGGTGGGGAGCTGTTTTTT. This rearrangement joins TRBV7-7 to TRBJ2-2; D uncertain. Germline values: CDR1 SSHAT, CDR2 FNYEAQ (reference sequence). Trimming took 6 bases from V and 8 from J, leaving 13 bases between them. CDR3 length equals 13 residues.

The CDR3 DNA follows: TGTGCCAGCAGTGATCCCGGGGTAGACAATGAGCAGTTCTTC. Its translation is CASSDPGVDNEQFF. V is TRBV2 and J is TRBJ2-1; D may be TRBD2 (5 bases). Germline-derived CDR1 and CDR2 are SNHLY and FYNNEI. CDR3 length: 14 amino acids. V lost 3 bases and J lost 5, with 11 bases in between.